This TCR beta chain was observed in a study of shared clonotypes between healthy human individuals. Details on this clone: The antigen is undetermined.

General study findings and limits: Having only a few donors restricted how much genetic and exposure-history diversity was captured.

V was cut by 7 bases and J by 2 bases, with 17 bases left in between. Germline CDR1 reads SQVTM; CDR2 reads ANQGSEA. The CDR3 is 14 residues long. The repertoire was sequenced with immunoSEQ multiplex PCR; TCRdb's copy has only in-frame clones and lacks some. The sample consists of approximately 1.5 million clones, 95% to 99% of them appearing once. This sequence joins TRBV29-1 and TRBJ2-5, with a weak D call TRBD2 (5 bases). This clonotype originated in a man aged 30-40 years in good health. The sample was naive CD4+ T cells sorted from blood. Subset noted: CD45RA+ positively selected. CDR3 in amino acids: CSAGGPDKQETQYF. Here the CDR3 DNA reads TGCAGCGCTGGAGGCCCGGATAAACAAGAGACCCAGTACTTC.